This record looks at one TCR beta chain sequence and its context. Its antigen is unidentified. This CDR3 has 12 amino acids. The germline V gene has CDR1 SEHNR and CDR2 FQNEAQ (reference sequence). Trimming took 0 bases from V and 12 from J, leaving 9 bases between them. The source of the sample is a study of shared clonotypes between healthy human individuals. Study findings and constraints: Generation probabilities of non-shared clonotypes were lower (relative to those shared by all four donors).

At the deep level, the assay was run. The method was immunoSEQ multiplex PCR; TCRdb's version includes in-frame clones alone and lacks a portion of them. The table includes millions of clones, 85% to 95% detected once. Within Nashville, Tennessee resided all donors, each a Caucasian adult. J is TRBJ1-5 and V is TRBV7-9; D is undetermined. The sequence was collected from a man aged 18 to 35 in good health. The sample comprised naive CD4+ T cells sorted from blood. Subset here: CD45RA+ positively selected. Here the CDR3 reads CASSLAGNHQHF. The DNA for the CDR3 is TGTGCCAGCAGCTTAGCCGGAAATCACCAGCATTTT.